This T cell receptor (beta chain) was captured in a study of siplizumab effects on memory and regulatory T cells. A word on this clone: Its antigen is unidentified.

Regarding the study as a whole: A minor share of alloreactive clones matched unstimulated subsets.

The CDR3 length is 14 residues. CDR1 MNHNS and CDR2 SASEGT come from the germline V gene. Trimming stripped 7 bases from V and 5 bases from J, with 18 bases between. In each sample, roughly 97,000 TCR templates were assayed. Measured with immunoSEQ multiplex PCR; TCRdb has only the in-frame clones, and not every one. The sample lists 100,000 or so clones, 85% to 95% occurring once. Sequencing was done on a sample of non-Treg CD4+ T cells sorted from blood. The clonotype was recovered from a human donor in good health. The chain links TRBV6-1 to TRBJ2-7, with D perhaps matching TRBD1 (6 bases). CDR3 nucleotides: TGTGCCAGCATGGGGGCCGGGATATTTAACGAGCAGTACTTC. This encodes CASMGAGIFNEQYF.